Below, one T cell receptor beta chain is given with its context. This clone was counted a few times. Its antigen is not yet known. Nothing much larger sits one base from this clone, and base qualities are not available. Collaborating institutions collected whole blood in K2EDTA tubes following their own protocols. Collaborator samples were shipped for TCRbeta analysis as frozen whole blood, isolated PBMCs, or DNA extracted from either sample type. TCRbeta CDR3 regions were amplified from genomic DNA by means of the immunoSEQ Assay, a bias-controlled multiplex PCR. The authors' pipeline ran thus. Within the assay, amplification of reference gene primers was used to estimate how many nucleated cells each sample contained. To quantify the absolute abundance of each unique TCRbeta CDR3 rearrangement, sequence reads were collapsed and filtered. For each sample, productive Simpson clonality was calculated as the square root of Simpson's diversity index over productive rearrangements. TCRdb mirrors the immuneACCESS table, restricted to in-frame sequences. Some clones are absent from its copies; in checked studies, under half trace to an unresolved V gene, and the reason for the others is unknown. The DNA gave D and trimming, while V, J and clone size come from that table. The sample records under 250,000 clones, around 88% of which are singletons. The ten largest clones capture more than 6.5% of the sample.

From the germline V gene, CDR1 is MNHEY and CDR2 is SVGEGT. V lost 6 bases and J lost 8 bases, and the count of bases not matched to a germline gene is 11. Taken from cysteine to phenylalanine, the CDR3 has 14 residues. This entry keeps only the CDR3 DNA: 42 bases, framed from base 1. The data derive from a study of blood T cell repertoires in COVID-19 (TCRdb year 2020). In terms of the full investigation: Collaborator samples came from the United States, Italy and Spain and covered acute and convalescent phases of COVID-19. The prospective study material was composed of cDNA or gDNA derived from T cells, B-cell-depleted T cells, or PBMCs. The dataset comprised deeply sampled blood TCRbeta repertoires from subjects exposed to, actively infected with, or recovered from COVID-19. A freely available public database, intended as a resource for researchers studying the immune response to SARS-CoV-2, is where the repertoires were released. Samples came from the ongoing ImmuneRACE study (first 160 participants) plus 1,254 subjects from 6 global collaborators. The sample metadata nearly always contained a de-identified subject ID, COVID-19 status, age in years and sex. Where available, HLA class I and class II types were obtained from metadata supplied by the sample provider rather than from assay-based typing.

Overall study outcomes, separate from this receptor: How much clinical and demographic metadata was included differed by source and by participant, and the metadata was provided uncurated.

This TCR derives from a man between 35 and 55 years old with active or convalescent COVID-19. The chain is assembled from TRBV6-2 or TRBV6-3 and TRBJ1-2; 8 middle bases align to TRBD1. Sequencing input: peripheral blood. The CDR3 protein: CASSDGQGFGGYTF. The nucleotide sequence is given as TGTGCCAGCAGCGATGGACAGGGCTTTGGAGGCTACACCTTC.